The 32 T cell receptor beta chains reported below all come from one sample, sequenced in a study of blood T cell repertoires in COVID-19. The repertoire was sequenced with immunoSEQ multiplex PCR; TCRdb's copy has only in-frame clones and lacks some. The sample has 200,000 to 250,000 clones, 75% to 85% seen once; the top ten hold about 5.6%. Material: peripheral blood. The origin of the receptors is a woman between 70 and 85 years old with COVID-19, enrolled during active disease.

This chain connects TRBV7-3 to TRBJ2-6, with D unclear. CDR3 size: 15 residues. Per the germline V gene, CDR1 is SGHTA and CDR2 is FQGTGA. Trimming pared 4 bases from V and 0 bases from J, leaving 7 bases between. CDR3 sequence reads: CASSSPTSGANVLTF. CDR3 DNA: TGTGCCAGCAGCTCCCCTACCTCTGGGGCCAACGTCCTGACTTTC.

The V gene is TRBV7-6, the J gene TRBJ2-5; maybe TRBD1 (5 bases). Germline CDR1 and CDR2: SGHVS and FNYEAQ. This CDR3 is built from 12 residues. V lost 5 bases and J lost 7, with 11 bases in between. DNA for the CDR3: TGTGCCAGCAGCACATCTAGGGGGACCCAGTACTTC. It yields the protein CASSTSRGTQYF.

The V gene is TRBV18, the J gene TRBJ2-5; 9 positions match TRBD1. Germline CDR1 is KGHSH and CDR2 is LQKENI. J gave up 6 bases and V 2 bases, and 4 bases lay outside the gene matches. The CDR3 has 14 residues. CDR3 nucleotides: TGTGCCAGCTCACCAGGGACAGGGTCTCAGACCCAGTACTTC. As protein: CASSPGTGSQTQYF.

CDR3 residues: CASSLLAGGLYEQYF. CDR3 DNA: TGTGCCAGCAGCTTACTAGCGGGAGGTCTCTACGAGCAGTACTTC. V is TRBV7-2 and J is TRBJ2-7, with 11 bases fitting TRBD2. CDR1 is SGHTA and CDR2 is FQGNSA in the germline V gene. The CDR3 runs 15 residues. J lost 3 bases, V lost 2 bases, and 3 bases had no gene match.

V gene TRBV6-6 combines with J gene TRBJ2-6; unclear D gene. Germline V lookup: CDR1 MNHNY, CDR2 SVGAGI (reference sequence). Deletions cut 0 bases from V and 5 bases from J, with 8 bases between. This CDR3 has 15 residues. CDR3 bases: TGTGCCAGCAGTTACTCTCTGGCAAGGGCCAACGTCCTGACTTTC. This codes for CASSYSLARANVLTF.

The rearrangement links TRBV5-1 to TRBJ2-1; perhaps TRBD2 as D (5 bases). Deletions cut 0 bases from V and 2 bases from J, with 9 bases between. Germline CDR1 reads SGHRS; CDR2 reads YFSETQ. The CDR3 length is 15 residues. CDR3 loop: CASSLESGPYNEQFF. The DNA of the CDR3 is TGCGCCAGCAGCTTGGAAAGCGGTCCCTACAATGAGCAGTTCTTC.

CDR3 DNA: TGTGCCAGCAGTGAAAGGAGATACAATGAGCAGTTCTTC. Protein: CASSERRYNEQFF. The rearrangement joins TRBV25-1 to TRBJ2-1; D uncertain. Per the germline V gene, CDR1 is MGHDK and CDR2 is SYGVNS. The CDR3 length is 13 residues. The germline V and J ends were trimmed by 2 bases and 4 bases, with 6 bases remaining between them.

Written as DNA, the CDR3 is TGTGCCAGCAGCTTACACAGGGGAGGAGGGTATGGCTACACCTTC. As protein: CASSLHRGGGYGYTF. The V gene is TRBV7-9, the J gene TRBJ1-2, with 7 bases matching TRBD1. Germline V gene data show CDR1 as SEHNR and CDR2 as FQNEAQ (reference sequence). This CDR3 has 15 amino acids. The V gene end was trimmed by 2 bases and the J gene end by 5 bases; junction bases not matched to a gene: 8. Full variable domain (missing parts from reference TRBV7-9 and TRBJ1-2): DTGVSQNPRHKITKRGQNVTFRCDPISEHNRLYWYRQTLGQGPEFLTYFQNEAQLEKSRLLSDRFSAERPKGSFSTLEIQRTEQGDSAMYLCASSLHRGGGYGYTFGSGTRLTVV.

As for this clone: This sample includes further DNA sequences coding for the same CDR3. The rearrangement uses TRBV7-3 and TRBJ2-1; a weak D match, TRBD2 (6 bases). Germline CDR1 and CDR2: SGHTA and FQGTGA. The V end lost 3 bases, the J end lost 0 bases, and 9 bases lay between the germline ends. This CDR3 spans 15 amino acids. CDR3 nucleotides: TGTGCCAGCAGCTTTAGCGGTAGCTCCTACAATGAGCAGTTCTTC. It is translated as CASSFSGSSYNEQFF.

This clone was counted once. The rearrangement joins TRBV6-1 to TRBJ2-2, with TRBD2 matching over 10 bases. This CDR3 has 19 amino acids. Germline V gene data show CDR1 as MNHNS and CDR2 as SASEGT. Trimming took 3 bases from V and 1 from J; bases not matched to a gene: 11. For the CDR3, the DNA is TGTGCCAGCAGTGATCAGTCTCTAGCGGGAGTTGGGAACACCGGGGAGCTGTTTTTT. Protein sequence: CASSDQSLAGVGNTGELFF.

The chain links TRBV4-3 to TRBJ1-2, with a possible D match to TRBD1 (5 bases). Germline lookup yields CDR1 LGHNA and CDR2 YSLEER. The V and J ends lost 0 bases and 0 bases respectively, with 11 bases between them. This CDR3 spans 16 amino acids. CDR3 nucleotides: TGCGCCAGCAGCCAAGAATCAGCAGGGACTAACTATGGCTACACCTTC. Translating gives CASSQESAGTNYGYTF.

Comment on this clone: Distinct nucleotide sequences in the sample also encode this CDR3. The rearrangement uses TRBV7-2 and TRBJ2-1, with 11 bases aligning to TRBD2. This CDR3 spans 15 amino acids. J was trimmed by 4 bases and V by 1 base; bases with no gene match: 0. Germline V lookup: CDR1 SGHTA, CDR2 FQGNSA. The chain's CDR3 is CASSLGLAGYNEQFF. CDR3 sequence (DNA): TGTGCCAGCAGCTTAGGACTAGCGGGGTACAATGAGCAGTTCTTC.

The chain uses TRBV7-9 and TRBJ1-1; weak D call: TRBD1 (5 bases). The CDR3 loop spans 15 amino acids. V was trimmed by 5 bases and J by 2 bases, leaving 15 bases between them. Per the germline V gene, CDR1 is SEHNR and CDR2 is FQNEAQ (reference sequence). CDR3 coding DNA: TGTGCCAGCAGCCCAAACGCCGGGACTAACACTGAAGCTTTCTTT. It specifies CASSPNAGTNTEAFF.

This CDR3 reads CATSDLGGRVPYEQYF. CDR3 coding DNA: TGTGCCACCAGTGATTTGGGCGGGAGAGTCCCCTACGAGCAGTACTTC. The gene calls are TRBV24-1 and TRBJ2-7; TRBD2 matches 7 bases. V was clipped by 0 bases and J by 2 bases; unmatched bases: 6. Germline V gives CDR1 KGHDR, CDR2 SFDVKD. This CDR3 comprises 16 residues.

There are a few counts of this clone. V gene TRBV18 combines with J gene TRBJ2-2; D perhaps matches TRBD1 (6 bases). CDR3 length: 20 amino acids. V was cut by 3 bases and J by 0 bases, with 23 bases left in between. Germline lookup yields CDR1 KGHSH and CDR2 LQKENI. The CDR3 loop is CASSPEPHRARASNTGELFF. The DNA for the CDR3 is TGTGCCAGCTCACCCGAGCCGCACAGGGCAAGAGCATCGAACACCGGGGAGCTGTTTTTT.

As regards this clone: Different DNA sequences within this sample yield the same CDR3. This chain uses TRBV7-3 with TRBJ1-1; D is unresolved. CDR3 length: 13 residues. The germline V gene encodes CDR1 SGHTA and CDR2 FQGTGA. Trimming cost V 4 bases and J 4 bases, with 10 bases left between them. The CDR3: CASSSGVGTEAFF. CDR3 DNA: TGTGCCAGCAGCTCCGGAGTCGGCACTGAAGCTTTCTTT.

V and J are TRBV6-2 or TRBV6-3 and TRBJ2-7; the match to TRBD1 covers 9 bases. CDR1 MNHEY and CDR2 SVGEGT come from the germline V gene. The CDR3 runs to 11 residues. The ends lost 5 bases at V and 12 bases at J; junction bases unmatched: 5. CDR3: CASSTGQGVYF. CDR3 bases: TGTGCCAGCAGTACGGGACAGGGAGTGTACTTC.

The gene calls are TRBV6-2 or TRBV6-3 and TRBJ1-4; tentative D call: TRBD1 (5 bases). Trimming left V 6 bases short and J 4 bases short, with 12 bases between. Germline CDR1 MNHEY, CDR2 SVGEGT. The CDR3 has 14 residues. CDR3 in amino acids: CASSKGLSNEKLFF. CDR3 DNA: TGTGCCAGCAGCAAGGGACTGAGTAATGAAAAACTGTTTTTT.

J is TRBJ2-7 and V is TRBV9; possible D gene TRBD1, 5 bases. Trimming stripped 0 bases from V and 3 bases from J, with 10 bases between. The CDR3 covers 14 residues. Germline values: CDR1 SGDLS, CDR2 YYNGEE. The CDR3 DNA reads TGTGCCAGCAGCGTAGAGCCAGGGAACTACGAGCAGTACTTC. This codes for CASSVEPGNYEQYF. The variable domain in full, with the rest retrieved from reference TRBV9 and TRBJ2-7, is DSGVTQTPKHLITATGQRVTLRCSPRSGDLSVYWYQQSLDQGLQFLIQYYNGEERAKGNILERFSAQQFPDLHSELNLSSLELGDSALYFCASSVEPGNYEQYFGPGTRLTVT.

This rearrangement joins TRBV29-1 to TRBJ1-1; D is undetermined. The CDR3 spans 13 residues. Deletions cut 1 base from V and 6 bases from J, with 12 bases between. Germline V CDR1 and CDR2: SQVTM, ANQGSEA. The CDR3 DNA sequence: TGCAGCGTTGAAGGGATTTTGAGGGCTGAAGCTTTCTTT. Translating gives CSVEGILRAEAFF.

J is TRBJ1-5 and V is TRBV4-1; D is ambiguous. CDR3 length: 14 residues. The germline V gene has CDR1 MGHRA and CDR2 YSYEKL. Trimming took 1 base from V and 5 from J, leaving 9 bases between them. This chain's CDR3 is CASSQGEGYQPQHF. CDR3 nucleotide sequence: TGCGCCAGCAGCCAAGGTGAGGGCTATCAGCCCCAGCATTTT.

J is TRBJ1-2 and V is TRBV27; D unclear. The CDR3 spans 14 residues. V shed 5 bases and J shed 2 bases, with 12 bases lying between them. CDR1 and CDR2 (germline): MNHEY, SMNVEV (reference sequence). In nucleotides, the CDR3 is TGTGCCAGCAGTCCGAGGACTGAGAACTATGGCTACACCTTC. Residues: CASSPRTENYGYTF.

The chain combines TRBV9 with TRBJ2-1, with 7 bases aligning to TRBD2. After removal of 0 bases from V and 9 bases from J, the junction contained 9 bases not matched to a gene. CDR1 is SGDLS, CDR2 YYNGEE, per germline. The CDR3 is made up of 15 amino acids. CDR3 loop: CASSVANSGGGEQFF. The CDR3 DNA is TGTGCCAGCAGCGTAGCAAATAGTGGCGGGGGTGAGCAGTTCTTC.

This clone was seen only a few times. The chain couples TRBV6-5 to TRBJ2-3, with 10 bases fitting TRBD2. This CDR3 spans 14 amino acids. With V trimmed by 10 bases and J by 0 bases, 4 bases remained unmatched. CDR1 and CDR2 (germline): MNHEY, SVGAGI. The CDR3 DNA reads as TGTGCCACCACTAGCGGGACTAGCACAGATACGCAGTATTTT. It translates to CATTSGTSTDTQYF.

This clone was picked up one time. V and J are TRBV19 and TRBJ2-2; 7 bases match TRBD1. Germline CDR1 and CDR2: LNHDA and SQIVND (reference sequence). This CDR3 is built from 16 residues. J gave up 7 bases and V 3 bases, and 11 bases lay outside the gene matches. This CDR3 reads CASSIEGRGHIGELFF. The CDR3 bases are TGTGCCAGTAGTATTGAGGGAAGGGGGCATATCGGGGAGCTGTTTTTT.

The V gene is TRBV14, the J gene TRBJ1-6; D gene uncertain. This CDR3 region has 15 residues. Germline V gives CDR1 SGHDN, CDR2 FVKESK. Trimming took off 4 bases at V and 6 bases at J, with 13 bases between the two ends. The CDR3 DNA reads TGTGCCAGCAGCCCTGACCCTGGGCCTAATTCACCCCTCCACTTT. Translation gives CASSPDPGPNSPLHF.

The chain couples TRBV11-2 to TRBJ2-1; TRBD1 agrees at 8 bases. The length of the CDR3 is 15 residues. Germline assignment: CDR1 SGHAT and CDR2 FQNNGV. V lost 5 bases, J lost 3 bases, and 6 bases stayed unmatched. CDR3 in DNA: TGTGCCAGCAGCCAGGGACAGGAAGGCTACAATGAGCAGTTCTTC. It encodes CASSQGQEGYNEQFF. The full variable domain, its missing parts supplied by reference TRBV11-2 and TRBJ2-1, is EAGVAQSPRYKIIEKRQSVAFWCNPISGHATLYWYQQILGQGPKLLIQFQNNGVVDDSQLPKDRFSAERLKGVDSTLKIQPAKLEDSAVYLCASSQGQEGYNEQFFGPGTRLTVL.

The chain combines TRBV19 with TRBJ1-1; D possibly corresponds to TRBD1 (5 bases). The length of the CDR3 is 14 residues. Germline loops: CDR1 LNHDA, CDR2 SQIVND (reference sequence). The V gene lost 6 bases and the J gene lost 0 bases, with 11 bases spanning the gap. The CDR3 loop reads CASSRQRMNTEAFF. CDR3 nucleotide sequence: TGTGCCAGTAGCCGACAGAGGATGAACACTGAAGCTTTCTTT.

V gene TRBV6-5 combines with J gene TRBJ2-7; TRBD1 might be the D (5 bases). This CDR3 region has 12 residues. CDR1 and CDR2 from the germline V gene are MNHEY and SVGAGI. V dropped 5 bases and J dropped 4 bases, with 9 bases sitting between them. CDR3 sequence reads: CASSPRQYEQYF. The CDR3 DNA reads TGTGCCAGCAGTCCTAGACAGTACGAGCAGTACTTC.

V usage is TRBV2 and J usage is TRBJ2-5; 9 nucleotides line up with TRBD2. With V trimmed by 8 bases and J by 4 bases, 11 bases remained unmatched. The CDR3 consists of 15 residues. Germline CDR1 SNHLY, CDR2 FYNNEI. The CDR3 nucleotides are TGTGCCAGCGGTCTGCTAGCGGGAAGGGGAGAGACCCAGTACTTC. Translating gives CASGLLAGRGETQYF.

To note about this clone: The sample contains more than one DNA sequence encoding this CDR3. J is TRBJ1-4 and V is TRBV5-4; 7 positions agree with TRBD1. The CDR3 has 15 residues. Per germline, CDR1 SGHNT and CDR2 YYREEE (reference sequence). The ends lost 4 bases at V and 5 bases at J; junction bases unmatched: 8. CDR3: CASSPRTGKNEKLFF. As DNA, the CDR3 is TGTGCCAGCAGCCCCCGGACAGGAAAAAATGAAAAACTGTTTTTT.

The V gene is TRBV2, the J gene TRBJ2-6; weak D call: TRBD2 (6 bases). Trimming shortened V by 9 bases and J by 2 bases, and 20 bases separated the two germline ends. The CDR3 runs 17 residues. Germline-derived CDR1 and CDR2 are SNHLY and FYNNEI. Written as DNA, the CDR3 is TGTGCCAGTCGATGGAGGGAAGGGTCCACTGGGGCCAACGTCCTGACTTTC. Amino acids: CASRWREGSTGANVLTF. Using reference TRBV2 and TRBJ2-6 for the parts outside the CDR3, the full variable domain is EPEVTQTPSHQVTQMGQEVILRCVPISNHLYFYWYRQILGQKVEFLVSFYNNEISEKSEIFDDQFSVERPDGSNFTLKIRSTKLEDSAMYFCASRWREGSTGANVLTFGAGSRLTVL.